Presented here are 6 T cell receptor beta chains from one specimen sequenced in a study of shared clonotypes between healthy human individuals. Data came from immunoSEQ multiplex PCR; TCRdb stores just in-frame clones and leaves some out. The repertoire holds 2 million or so clones, with about 94% as singletons. Naivety among CD8 cells was defined by CD45RO negativity and positive CCR7 selection, thereby excluding terminally differentiated effector memory CD45RA+ cells. Sequencing used naive CD8+ T cells sorted from blood. The receptors come from a man younger than 35 in good health.

The chain links TRBV30 to TRBJ1-2, with D possibly TRBD1 on 6 matching bases. In germline, CDR1 is GTSNPN, CDR2 SVGIG (reference sequence). This CDR3 contains 12 residues. V lost 4 bases, J lost 6 bases, and 12 bases lay in between. CDR3 in DNA: TGTGCCTGGACCCTGGGGGCGGATGGCTACACCTTC. Its translation: CAWTLGADGYTF.

Notes on this clone: Other DNA sequences in this sample translate to the same CDR3. The rearrangement uses TRBV19 and TRBJ1-1, with 7 bases matching TRBD1. CDR1 and CDR2 (germline): LNHDA, SQIVND (reference sequence). Trimming took 5 bases from V and 0 from J; bases not matched to a gene: 3. The CDR3 extends over 14 amino acids. CDR3 loop: CASSLGTVNTEAFF. CDR3 nucleotide sequence: TGTGCCAGTAGTCTCGGGACAGTGAACACTGAAGCTTTCTTT.

The chain uses TRBV2 and TRBJ1-5; TRBD1 might be the D (5 bases). The CDR3 runs 15 residues. Germline V gene data show CDR1 as SNHLY and CDR2 as FYNNEI. V was trimmed by 4 bases and J by 1 base, leaving 11 bases between them. DNA for the CDR3: TGTGCCAGCAGTGGGGGAGAGGGGAGCAATCAGCCCCAGCATTTT. The encoded protein is CASSGGEGSNQPQHF.

The chain recombines TRBV4-1 with TRBJ2-7, with TRBD2 identical over 9 bases. The V and J ends lost 1 base and 11 bases, in that order; junction bases with no gene match: 6. The CDR3 is 13 amino acids. CDR1 is MGHRA, CDR2 YSYEKL, per germline. The CDR3: CASSQGLAGNEYF. CDR3 nucleotide sequence: TGCGCCAGCAGCCAAGGTCTAGCGGGAAACGAGTACTTC.

The rearrangement uses TRBV4-1 and TRBJ2-3; 11 nucleotides match TRBD1. V dropped 5 bases and J dropped 3; count of bases not matched to a gene: 4. The germline CDR1 and CDR2 sequences are MGHRA and YSYEKL. CDR3 size: 15 residues. The chain's CDR3 is CASSGGQGVTDTQYF. DNA of the CDR3: TGCGCCAGCAGCGGGGGACAGGGGGTGACAGATACGCAGTATTTT.

The chain has TRBV5-8 and TRBJ2-1; D perhaps matches TRBD2 (6 bases). In germline, CDR1 is SGHTS, CDR2 YDEGEE. This CDR3 has 14 amino acids. V was clipped by 0 bases and J by 10 bases, with 14 bases between them. CDR3 DNA: TGTGCCAGCAGCTTGGCCTCGGATGGGGGGGAGCAGTTCTTC. Amino acid sequence: CASSLASDGGEQFF.